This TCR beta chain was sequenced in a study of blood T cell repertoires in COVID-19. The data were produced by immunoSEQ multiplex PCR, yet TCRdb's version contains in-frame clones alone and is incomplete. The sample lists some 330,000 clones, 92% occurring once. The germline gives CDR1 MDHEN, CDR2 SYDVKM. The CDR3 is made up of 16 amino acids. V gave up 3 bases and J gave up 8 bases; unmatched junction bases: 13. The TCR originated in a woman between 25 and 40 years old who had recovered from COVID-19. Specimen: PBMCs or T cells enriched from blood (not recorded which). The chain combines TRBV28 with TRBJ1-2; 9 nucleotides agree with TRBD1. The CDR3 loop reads CASSLGGQGPRGGYTF. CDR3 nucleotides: TGTGCCAGCAGTTTGGGAGGACAGGGGCCTAGGGGGGGCTACACCTTC.